This TCR beta chain was retrieved from a study of OX40 agonist ivuxolimab in advanced cancers. Study background: Treatment received earlier with anti-PD-1, anti-PD-L1 or anti-CTLA-4 agents was allowed, and 40% had some.

Germline V CDR1 and CDR2: SEHNR, FQNEAQ (reference sequence). With 4 bases clipped from V and 6 bases from J, the junction kept 9 bases outside the gene matches. The CDR3 loop spans 15 amino acids. Here immunoSEQ multiplex PCR was the method, and the copy in TCRdb shows in-frame clones only, minus some. This sample has approximately 40,000 clones, with about 91% found just once. The sequencing used CD4+ or CD8+ T cells sorted from blood, collected in a trial of the OX40 agonist ivuxolimab. This sequence joins TRBV7-9 and TRBJ2-1, with TRBD2 matching 7 bases. This receptor was taken from an adult with an advanced solid tumor such as melanoma, head and neck, liver or kidney cancer. Here the CDR3 DNA reads TGTGCCAGCAGCTCTCTAGCCAGCGGGACCAATGAGCAGTTCTTC. It encodes CASSSLASGTNEQFF. Looking up the rest from reference TRBV7-9 and TRBJ2-1 gives the full variable domain: DTGVSQNPRHKITKRGQNVTFRCDPISEHNRLYWYRQTLGQGPEFLTYFQNEAQLEKSRLLSDRFSAERPKGSFSTLEIQRTEQGDSAMYLCASSSLASGTNEQFFGPGTRLTVL.